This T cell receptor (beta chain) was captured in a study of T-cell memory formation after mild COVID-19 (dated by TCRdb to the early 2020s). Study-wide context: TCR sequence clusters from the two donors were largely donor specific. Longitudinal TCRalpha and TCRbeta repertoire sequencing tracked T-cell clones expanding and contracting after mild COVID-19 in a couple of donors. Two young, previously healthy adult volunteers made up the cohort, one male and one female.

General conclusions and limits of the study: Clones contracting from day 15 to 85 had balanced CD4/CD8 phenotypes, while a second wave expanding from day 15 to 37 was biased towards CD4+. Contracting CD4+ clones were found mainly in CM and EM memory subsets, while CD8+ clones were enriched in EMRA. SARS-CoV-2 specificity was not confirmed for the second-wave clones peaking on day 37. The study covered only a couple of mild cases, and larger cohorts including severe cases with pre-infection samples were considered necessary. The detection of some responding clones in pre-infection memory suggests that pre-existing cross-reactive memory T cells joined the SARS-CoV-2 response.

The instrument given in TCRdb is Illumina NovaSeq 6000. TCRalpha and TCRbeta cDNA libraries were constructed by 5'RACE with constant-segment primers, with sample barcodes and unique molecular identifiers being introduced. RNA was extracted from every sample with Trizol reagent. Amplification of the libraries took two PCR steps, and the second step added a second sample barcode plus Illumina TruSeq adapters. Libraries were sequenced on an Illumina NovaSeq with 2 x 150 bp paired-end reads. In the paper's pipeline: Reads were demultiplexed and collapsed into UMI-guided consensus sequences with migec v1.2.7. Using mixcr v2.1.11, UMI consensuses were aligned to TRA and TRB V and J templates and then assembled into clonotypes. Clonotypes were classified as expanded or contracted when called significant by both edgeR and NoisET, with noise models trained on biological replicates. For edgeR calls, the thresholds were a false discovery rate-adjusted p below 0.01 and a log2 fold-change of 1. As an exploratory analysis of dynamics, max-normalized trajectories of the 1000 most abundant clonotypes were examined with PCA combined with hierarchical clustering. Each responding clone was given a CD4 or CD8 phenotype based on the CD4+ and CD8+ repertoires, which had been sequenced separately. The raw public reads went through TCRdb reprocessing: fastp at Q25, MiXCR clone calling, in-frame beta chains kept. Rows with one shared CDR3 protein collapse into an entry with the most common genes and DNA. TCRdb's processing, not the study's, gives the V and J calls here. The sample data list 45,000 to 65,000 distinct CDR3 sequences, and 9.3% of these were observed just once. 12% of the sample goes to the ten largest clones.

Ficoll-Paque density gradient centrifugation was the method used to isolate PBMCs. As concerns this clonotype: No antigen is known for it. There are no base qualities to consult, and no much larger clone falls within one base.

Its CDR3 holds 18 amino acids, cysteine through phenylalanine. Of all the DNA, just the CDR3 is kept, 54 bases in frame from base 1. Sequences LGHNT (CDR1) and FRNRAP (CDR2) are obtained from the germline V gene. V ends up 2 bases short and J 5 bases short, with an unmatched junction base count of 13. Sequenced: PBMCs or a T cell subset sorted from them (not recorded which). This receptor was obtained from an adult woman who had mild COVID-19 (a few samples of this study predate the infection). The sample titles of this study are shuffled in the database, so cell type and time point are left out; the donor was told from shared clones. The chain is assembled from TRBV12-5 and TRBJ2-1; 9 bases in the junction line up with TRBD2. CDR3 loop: CASGLPQELAGDHNEQFF. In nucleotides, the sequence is TGTGCTAGTGGTTTGCCCCAGGAGTTAGCGGGAGACCACAATGAGCAGTTCTTC.